Below are 20 T cell receptor beta chains sequenced from a single sample in a study of early T cells in non-severe SARS-CoV-2 infection (dated by TCRdb to 2020 to 2023). Libraries were built with 5' RACE. The sequencer was a NextSeq 500. TCRdb trimmed public reads at Q25 via fastp, called clones via MiXCR and kept in-frame beta chains. Rows are unified per CDR3 protein, each entry keeping the most common DNA and genes. In this sample the table shows 55,000 to 80,000 distinct CDR3 sequences, almost 9% of which occur a single time. Together, the top ten hold around 15% of the sample. The starting material was whole blood, obtained at baseline. All receptors derive from an adult who was a healthcare worker with PCR-confirmed SARS-CoV-2 infection or an uninfected control (not recorded which).

V and J are TRBV5-1 and TRBJ1-2; D gene unclear. This CDR3 is built from 14 residues. Germline CDR1 and CDR2: SGHRS and YFSETQ. Trimming removed 0 bases at V and 5 bases at J, with 11 bases between. In nucleotides, the CDR3 is TGCGCCAGCAGCTTGGCGGGCAGCGAATATGGCTACACCTTC. Protein sequence: CASSLAGSEYGYTF.

The chain has TRBV6-6 and TRBJ2-5; D unclear. The germline gives CDR1 MNHNY, CDR2 SVGAGI (reference sequence). The CDR3 loop spans 13 amino acids. V lost 4 bases and J 2 bases, leaving 8 bases between the germline ends. The CDR3 here is CASSSSVQETQYF. As DNA, the CDR3 is TGTGCCAGCAGTTCCTCCGTTCAAGAGACCCAGTACTTC.

This clonotype was seen a handful of times. The chain combines TRBV9 with TRBJ2-3; tentatively, D is TRBD2 (5 bases). Germline-derived CDR1 and CDR2 are SGDLS and YYNGEE. This CDR3 region has 18 residues. Trimming shortened V by 0 bases and J by 2 bases, and 19 bases separated the two germline ends. This CDR3 is CASSVATDTSGHTDTQYF. The CDR3 region has the DNA TGTGCCAGCAGCGTAGCTACCGACACGAGCGGCCACACAGATACGCAGTATTTT.

This clonotype was counted between two and nine times. The chain employs TRBV4-1 and TRBJ2-4; no firm D call. The CDR3 totals 17 residues. Germline CDR1 reads MGHRA; CDR2 reads YSYEKL. V lost 0 bases to trimming and J lost 0 bases, with 12 bases between them. The CDR3 reads CASSQDLGGEAKNIQYF. CDR3 in DNA: TGCGCCAGCAGCCAAGATCTTGGCGGAGAAGCCAAAAACATTCAGTACTTC.

This clonotype showed up just a few times. The V call is TRBV7-6, the J call TRBJ1-1; the D is unclear. Trimming left V 5 bases short and J 6 bases short, with 16 bases between. The germline CDR1 and CDR2 sequences are SGHVS and FNYEAQ. The CDR3 totals 14 residues. The CDR3 is CASSPRGMGAEAFF. The CDR3 DNA follows: TGTGCCAGCAGCCCCCGGGGTATGGGCGCTGAAGCTTTCTTT.

This clonotype was counted ten times or more. The rearrangement joins TRBV6-1 to TRBJ1-2; 9 positions match TRBD1. V shed 2 bases and J 0 bases; nucleotides not matched to a gene: 7. Germline CDR1 is MNHNS and CDR2 is SASEGT. The CDR3 is made up of 17 amino acids. The CDR3: CASSEYWTGDTNYGYTF. DNA for the CDR3: TGTGCCAGCAGTGAATATTGGACAGGGGATACTAACTATGGCTACACCTTC.

This clonotype was seen ten or more times. The gene calls are TRBV2 and TRBJ2-7; D perhaps matches TRBD1 (6 bases). There are 13 residues in the CDR3. CDR1 is SNHLY, CDR2 FYNNEI, per germline. CDR3 protein: CACRGQTPYEQYF. The CDR3 DNA sequence: TGTGCTTGCCGGGGACAAACCCCTTACGAGCAGTACTTC.

This sequence joins TRBV3-1 and TRBJ1-1; D call uncertain. The CDR3 is 12 amino acids. The V end lost 3 bases, the J end lost 4 bases, and 6 bases lay between the germline ends. CDR1 is LGHDT, CDR2 YNNKEL, per germline (reference sequence). The CDR3 loop reads CASSHATTEAFF. The CDR3 region has the DNA TGTGCCAGCAGCCACGCTACCACTGAAGCTTTCTTT.

This clonotype was seen at least ten times. V and J are TRBV6-2 or TRBV6-3 and TRBJ2-1; D unclear. The CDR3 has 12 residues. Trimming took off 2 bases at V and 9 bases at J, with 8 bases between the two ends. The V gene's germline CDR1 is MNHEY and CDR2 SVGEGT. The CDR3 bases are TGTGCCAGCAGTTACCCGCTACCTGAGCAGTTCTTC. As protein: CASSYPLPEQFF.

The chain carries TRBV2 and TRBJ1-5; 9 positions agree with TRBD1. Germline CDR1 and CDR2: SNHLY and FYNNEI. Unmatched junction bases numbered 4, after V lost 6 bases and J lost 1 base. There are 15 residues in the CDR3. The CDR3 DNA sequence: TGTGCCAGCAGCTACGGACAGGGGAGCAATCAGCCCCAGCATTTT. This gives the protein CASSYGQGSNQPQHF.

The chain recombines TRBV6-6 with TRBJ2-5; 9 bases fit TRBD2. Germline V gene lookup returns CDR1 MNHNY and CDR2 SVGAGI (reference sequence). V was pared by 2 bases and J by 4 bases, with 8 bases of the junction left unmatched. CDR3 length: 16 amino acids. The CDR3 DNA reads TGTGCCAGCAGTTACAATCTGCGGGGGGGAAGAGAGACCCAGTACTTC. Residues: CASSYNLRGGRETQYF.

This clonotype was seen repeatedly, ten times or more. The rearrangement links TRBV6-2 or TRBV6-3 to TRBJ2-5; D possibly corresponds to TRBD2 (6 bases). Germline V CDR1 and CDR2: MNHEY, SVGEGT. V was shortened by 2 bases and J by 7 bases, with 11 bases between the two germline ends. This CDR3 comprises 13 residues. In DNA, the CDR3 is TGTGCCAGCAGTTACGGAGCGGGCGGGACCCAGTACTTC. Translated: CASSYGAGGTQYF.

The chain combines TRBV20-1 with TRBJ2-3; possible D gene TRBD2, 5 bases. Trimming took off 0 bases at V and 2 bases at J, with 9 bases between the two ends. Germline assignment: CDR1 DFQATT and CDR2 SNEGSKA (reference sequence). The CDR3 is 14 residues long. The CDR3, as DNA: TGCAGTGCTAGAGAGGACGGGAACACAGATACGCAGTATTTT. Its translation: CSAREDGNTDTQYF.

Remarks on this clonotype: A single base separates this from a much larger clone, so it may be a read error. The chain carries TRBV7-9 and TRBJ1-6; D remains ambiguous. Germline assignment: CDR1 SEHNR and CDR2 FQNEAQ (reference sequence). The CDR3 length is 12 residues. The CDR3 loop is CVSSSNSSPLHF. The CDR3 bases are TGTGTCAGCAGCTCCAACTCGTCACCCCTCCACTTT.

This clonotype appeared a few times. This chain uses TRBV7-2 with TRBJ2-3; 8 bases match TRBD2. V lost 0 bases to trimming and J lost 2 bases; unmatched junction nucleotides: 4. The CDR3 is made up of 16 amino acids. Germline V lookup: CDR1 SGHTA, CDR2 FQGNSA. The CDR3 DNA follows: TGTGCCAGCAGCTTAGCCGGACTAGCCCACACAGATACGCAGTATTTT. It encodes CASSLAGLAHTDTQYF. Together with reference TRBV7-2 and TRBJ2-3, the CDR3 gives the full variable domain: GAGVSQSPSNKVTEKGKDVELRCDPISGHTALYWYRQSLGQGLEFLIYFQGNSAPDKSGLPSDRFSAERTGGSVSTLTIQRTQQEDSAVYLCASSLAGLAHTDTQYFGPGTRLTVL.

This clonotype was detected only a few times. CDR3 loop: CASTLFGRPGWEQYF. The CDR3 DNA is TGCGCCAGCACCTTATTCGGGAGGCCGGGATGGGAGCAGTACTTC. The rearrangement uses TRBV10-2 and TRBJ2-7; 7 nucleotides match TRBD2. V lost 7 bases and J lost 7; bases outside the gene matches: 16. The CDR3 has 15 residues. CDR1 is WSHSY, CDR2 SAAADI, per germline.

This clonotype has ten or more counts. V is TRBV6-1 and J is TRBJ1-5, with 8 bases identical to TRBD1. The junction had 7 bases not matched to a gene; V was cut back by 5 bases and J by 4 bases. The CDR3 is 15 amino acids. Per germline, CDR1 MNHNS and CDR2 SASEGT. The CDR3, as DNA: TGTGCCAGCAGTTTGGACAGGGCATTGAATCAGCCCCAGCATTTT. As protein: CASSLDRALNQPQHF.

V gene TRBV20-1 combines with J gene TRBJ2-3; the match to TRBD2 covers 8 bases. Per germline, CDR1 DFQATT and CDR2 SNEGSKA (reference sequence). This CDR3 has 13 amino acids. Losses at the gene ends were 6 bases for V and 5 bases for J; bases not matched to a gene: 7. CDR3 in DNA: TGCAGTGCCATAGCGGGAATAATAGATACGCAGTATTTT. It encodes CSAIAGIIDTQYF.

In this sample, this clonotype turned up a few times. V and J are TRBV5-4 and TRBJ2-5, with D perhaps matching TRBD1 or TRBD2 (5 bases each). The length of the CDR3 is 14 residues. Germline loops: CDR1 SGHNT, CDR2 YYREEE (reference sequence). V was cut by 3 bases and J by 1 base, with 10 bases left in between. CDR3 protein: CASSSRGTQETQYF. The CDR3 DNA follows: TGTGCCAGCAGCTCCCGGGGCACCCAAGAGACCCAGTACTTC.

This chain's CDR3 is CASSAPLSYEQYF. CDR3 nucleotides: TGTGCCAGCAGCGCACCACTGTCCTACGAGCAGTACTTC. The chain carries TRBV7-6 and TRBJ2-7; no firm D call. CDR1 is SGHVS and CDR2 is FNYEAQ in the germline V gene. Deletions cut 5 bases from V and 1 base from J, with 9 bases between. The CDR3 is made up of 13 amino acids.